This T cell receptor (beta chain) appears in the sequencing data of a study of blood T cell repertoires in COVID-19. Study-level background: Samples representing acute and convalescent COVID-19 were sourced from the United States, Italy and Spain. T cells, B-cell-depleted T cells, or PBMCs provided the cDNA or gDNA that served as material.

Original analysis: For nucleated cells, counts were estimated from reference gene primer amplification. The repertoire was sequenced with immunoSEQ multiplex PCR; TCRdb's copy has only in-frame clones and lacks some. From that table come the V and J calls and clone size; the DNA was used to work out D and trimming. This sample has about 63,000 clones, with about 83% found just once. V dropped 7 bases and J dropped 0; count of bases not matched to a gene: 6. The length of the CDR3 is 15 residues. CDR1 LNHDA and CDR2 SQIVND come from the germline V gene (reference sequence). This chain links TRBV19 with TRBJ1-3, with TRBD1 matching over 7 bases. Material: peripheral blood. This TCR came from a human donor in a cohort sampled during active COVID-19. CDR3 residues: CASTWDSVSGNTIYF. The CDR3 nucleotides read TGTGCCAGTACCTGGGACAGCGTCTCTGGAAACACCATATATTTT.